The subject of this entry is one T cell receptor (beta chain). The sample comes from a study of blood T cell repertoires in COVID-19. Using immunoSEQ multiplex PCR, the repertoire was profiled, and TCRdb retains in-frame clones only, with some absent. Of roughly 250,000 clones listed, over 70% were seen once; the top ten hold less than 10%. This CDR3 is built from 16 residues. Trimming pared 0 bases from V and 2 bases from J, leaving 14 bases between. The germline V gene has CDR1 SGHTS and CDR2 YDEGEE. The specimen sequenced was peripheral blood. The rearrangement joins TRBV5-8 to TRBJ2-5; a possible D gene is TRBD2 (5 bases). The sequence was obtained from a human donor in a cohort sampled during active COVID-19. For the CDR3, the DNA is TGTGCCAGCAGCTTGGCCAGCGGAGGCGGGCAAGAGACCCAGTACTTC. Translation: CASSLASGGGQETQYF.